The subject of this entry is one TCR beta chain. Its antigen is unknown. The sample originates from a study of identical twins. Study conclusions and caveats: Zero-insertion analyses might be partly confounded by invariant T cells like MAIT and iNKT.

V lost 0 bases, J lost 0 bases, and 2 bases lay in between. Germline values: CDR1 SGHDN, CDR2 FVKESK. The CDR3 is 13 residues long. Through template switching, a universal primer site was introduced, and the cDNA contained unique molecular identifiers. TCRdb used MiXCR to reprocess the 5' RACE reads, holding one entry per CDR3 protein. The sample lists roughly 770,000 distinct CDR3 sequences, roughly 18% occurring once. The same specimen was also included in a second study, on T cells expressing NK-cell markers. As that report states: With respect to HCMV, seven of the eight sequenced donors were seropositive, and one was seronegative.

Material: PBMCs. This TCR was recovered from a woman under 30 in good health. The J gene is TRBJ1-1, the V gene TRBV14, with D hard to call. DNA of the CDR3: TGTGCCAGCAGCCAAGATATGAACACTGAAGCTTTCTTT. Its protein product is CASSQDMNTEAFF.